A selection of T cell receptor beta chains follows, all from one sample in a study of cytomegalovirus exposure and HLA in healthy donors. TCRdb keeps only in-frame clones here, not all; method: immunoSEQ multiplex PCR. The sample shows 100,000 to 150,000 clones, about 90% of them seen only once. Sequenced sample: PBMCs. These receptors were obtained from a young man in good health and CMV-seronegative. The CDR3 runs from the conserved cysteine through the conserved F or W. D genes are given only for firm matches. Not every row has a clone size; where given, it reads once, few, many or a size class.

abundance,d_gene,j_gene,v_gene,CDR3nt,CDR3aa
-,TRBD2,TRBJ2-2,TRBV7-2,TGTGCCAGCAGCACGGGACTAGCGGGATGGGACACCGGGGAGCTGTTTTTT,CASSTGLAGWDTGELFF
once,TRBD2,TRBJ2-3,TRBV18,TGTGCCAGCTCACCTCCGGGACTATCAGATACGCAGTATTTT,CASSPPGLSDTQYF
-,TRBD1,TRBJ1-1,TRBV12-5,TGTGCTAGTGGATTCGAGGGGGCGGGAGGATTTTTTCGAGCTTTCTTT,CASGFEGAGGFFRAFF
-,-,TRBJ1-4,TRBV2,TGTGCCAGCAGTGAAATCTACAGACCCAATGAAAAACTGTTTTTT,CASSEIYRPNEKLFF
once,-,TRBJ2-7,TRBV27,TGTGCCAGCAGCTCTGTCGCCGGCGGAGGCTATTACTACGAGCAGTACTTC,CASSSVAGGGYYYEQYF
-,TRBD1,TRBJ2-7,TRBV6-1,TGTGCCAGCAGTCGGACAGGGACCTACGAGCAGTACTTC,CASSRTGTYEQYF
-,-,TRBJ2-1,TRBV7-3,TGTGCCAGCAGCTTAGGGGGCGAAGATGAGCAGTTCTTC,CASSLGGEDEQFF
-,TRBD1,TRBJ2-7,TRBV5-4,TGTGCCAGCAGCTTGGGGGACAGGGATTTCTACGAGCAGTACTTC,CASSLGDRDFYEQYF
-,TRBD2,TRBJ2-7,TRBV29-1,TGCAGCGTTGAGCCCGGGAGGGTGTTCGAGCAGTACTTC,CSVEPGRVFEQYF
-,-,TRBJ2-3,TRBV5-6,TGTGCCAGCAGCTTTACAGGGTTGGGCACAGATACGCAGTATTTT,CASSFTGLGTDTQYF
-,-,TRBJ1-5,TRBV5-6,TGTGCCAGCAGTTACCAATCGGGGGACTTTGGCAATCAGCCCCAGCATTTT,CASSYQSGDFGNQPQHF
-,-,TRBJ2-7,TRBV10-3,TGTGCCATCAGTGGGGCGGACATCTACGAGCAGTACTTC,CAISGADIYEQYF
-,TRBD2,TRBJ2-7,TRBV6-6,TGTGCCAGCACCCCGGGGGGGGGTGTCCGGAGCGAGCAGTACTTC,CASTPGGGVRSEQYF
-,-,TRBJ2-1,TRBV4-1,TGCGCCAGCAGCCCGAGAGGATCCTACAATGAGCAGTTCTTC,CASSPRGSYNEQFF
-,-,TRBJ2-3,TRBV2,TGTGCCAGCAGTGTTAGCGTAGATACGCAGTATTTT,CASSVSVDTQYF
-,-,TRBJ1-4,TRBV4-3,TGCGCCAGCAGCCAAGATTTTTCTGGCTTAACTAATGAAAAACTGTTTTTT,CASSQDFSGLTNEKLFF
-,-,TRBJ1-1,TRBV2,TGTGCCAGCTCATCCAGACAGACTGAAGCTTTCTTT,CASSSRQTEAFF
-,TRBD2,TRBJ2-1,TRBV14,TGTGCCAGCAGCCAACTTGAGGGAGGGACTGAGCAGTTCTTC,CASSQLEGGTEQFF
few,TRBD1,TRBJ1-5,TRBV12-5,TGTGCTAGTGGCACGGGACAGGGTCGTCAGCCCCAGCATTTT,CASGTGQGRQPQHF
once,-,TRBJ2-2,TRBV18,TGTGCCAGCTCACCAGACCCGGGATACACCGGGGAGCTGTTTTTT,CASSPDPGYTGELFF
-,TRBD1,TRBJ2-7,TRBV2,TGTGCCAGCAGGAACCGGGACAGGCCCCTCGAGCAGTACTTC,CASRNRDRPLEQYF
-,TRBD2,TRBJ2-7,TRBV5-6,TGTGCCAGCAGCTTGGCGGGTAGCGGGACCATTTCCTTCGTCTACGAGCAGTACTTC,CASSLAGSGTISFVYEQYF
-,TRBD1,TRBJ2-5,TRBV30,TGTGCCTGTTACAGGGGAGAGACCCAGTACTTC,CACYRGETQYF
-,TRBD2,TRBJ2-7,TRBV6-5,TGTGCCAGCAGCGCGACTAGCGCTAACTACGAGCAGTACTTC,CASSATSANYEQYF
few,-,TRBJ2-5,TRBV7-2,TGTGCCAGCAGTATCCGGCGGGCCGAAGAGACCCAGTACTTC,CASSIRRAEETQYF
-,TRBD2,TRBJ2-7,TRBV7-2,TGTGCCAGCAGCTTACTAGCGGGAGCGTCCGAGCAGTACTTC,CASSLLAGASEQYF
-,-,TRBJ1-1,TRBV30,TGTGCTTTAGACAATCCTCGCACTGAAGCTTTCTTT,CALDNPRTEAFF
-,-,TRBJ2-5,TRBV4-1,TGCGCCAGCAGCCAACCCCTCCTGTTGGAGACCCAGTACTTC,CASSQPLLLETQYF
-,-,TRBJ1-4,TRBV4-1,TGCGCCAGCAGCCTTCCGGGGGAAAAACTGTTTTTT,CASSLPGEKLFF
-,-,TRBJ2-1,TRBV7-6,TGTGCCAGCAGCTTAAATGAGTACAATGAGCAGTTCTTC,CASSLNEYNEQFF
-,TRBD2,TRBJ2-7,TRBV14,TGTGCCAGCAGCCGGATGAAGACTAGCGAACTTTACGAGCAGTACTTC,CASSRMKTSELYEQYF
-,-,TRBJ1-1,TRBV29-1,TGCAGCGTTGAAAAGAACAGGGAACCCACTGAAGCTTTCTTT,CSVEKNREPTEAFF
-,-,TRBJ1-2,TRBV6-6,TGTGCCAGCAGTTATGACAGGGGCTACACCTTC,CASSYDRGYTF
-,-,TRBJ1-6,TRBV6-6,TGTGCCAGCACTCAGGGTTTCTATAATTCACCCCTCCACTTT,CASTQGFYNSPLHF
few,-,TRBJ1-5,TRBV2,TGTGCCAGCAGTGGTCAACAGGCATCGGGCAATCAGCCCCAGCATTTT,CASSGQQASGNQPQHF
-,-,TRBJ1-1,TRBV6-6,TGTGCCAGCAGACAGCTCAGGGAGAACACTGAAGCTTTCTTT,CASRQLRENTEAFF
-,TRBD1,TRBJ2-7,TRBV30,TGTGCCTGGAGTCTAACAGGGGGCTACGAGCAGTACTTC,CAWSLTGGYEQYF
-,TRBD2,TRBJ2-7,TRBV27,TGTGCCAGCAGCAGAGCGGGAGGCCTATACGAGCAGTACTTC,CASSRAGGLYEQYF
-,TRBD1,TRBJ1-3,TRBV28,TGTGCCAGCAGGAGGACAGGGTTGAGTTCTGGAAACACCATATATTTT,CASRRTGLSSGNTIYF
-,-,TRBJ1-3,TRBV10-3,TGTGCCATCAGTGAGCCGGACACGAGCTCTGGAAACACCATATATTTT,CAISEPDTSSGNTIYF
-,TRBD1,TRBJ1-1,TRBV5-1,TGCGCCAGCAGCGGGACAGGGGGCGTCTTCACTGAAGCTTTCTTT,CASSGTGGVFTEAFF
-,-,TRBJ1-1,TRBV19,TGTGCCAGTAGTCAGGGTGGCGCTGAAGCTTTCTTT,CASSQGGAEAFF
-,TRBD1,TRBJ2-1,TRBV19,TGTGCCAGTAATTTTCAGGGGGCTTACAATGAGCAGTTCTTC,CASNFQGAYNEQFF
-,-,TRBJ2-7,TRBV7-2,TGTGCCAGCAGCTTAGTCGGACTGGAATTTTTCTTC,CASSLVGLEFFF
once,TRBD1,TRBJ1-2,TRBV5-4,TGTGCCAGCAGCCCACAGGGGGCTACTATCCCCGGCTACACCTTC,CASSPQGATIPGYTF
-,-,TRBJ1-3,TRBV5-4,TGTGCCAGCAGCCCGGGACTTGGGGCTGGAAACACCATATATTTT,CASSPGLGAGNTIYF
-,TRBD1,TRBJ2-5,TRBV4-3,TGCGCCAGCAGCCAAGGGGACAGGGGCTGGAGGGAGACCCAGTACTTC,CASSQGDRGWRETQYF